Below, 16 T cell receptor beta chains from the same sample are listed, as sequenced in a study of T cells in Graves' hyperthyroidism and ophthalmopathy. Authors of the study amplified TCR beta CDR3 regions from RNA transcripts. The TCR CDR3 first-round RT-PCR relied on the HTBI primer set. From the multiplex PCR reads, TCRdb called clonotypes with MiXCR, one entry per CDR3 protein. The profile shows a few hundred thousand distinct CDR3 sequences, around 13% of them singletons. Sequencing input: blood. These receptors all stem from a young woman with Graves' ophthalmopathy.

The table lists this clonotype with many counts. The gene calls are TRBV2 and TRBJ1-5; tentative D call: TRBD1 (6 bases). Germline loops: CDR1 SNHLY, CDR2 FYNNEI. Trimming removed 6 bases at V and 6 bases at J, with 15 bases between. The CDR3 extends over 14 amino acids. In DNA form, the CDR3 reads TGTGCCAGCAGGAACAGGGAAGTGGGTCAGCCCCAGCATTTT. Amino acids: CASRNREVGQPQHF.

The CDR3 here is CASAGVGTDTQYF. In DNA, the CDR3 is TGTGCCAGTGCGGGGGTGGGTACAGATACGCAGTATTTT. This chain joins TRBV19 and TRBJ2-3, with 7 bases matching TRBD2. The CDR3 extends over 13 amino acids. V was clipped by 8 bases and J by 3 bases; unmatched bases: 5. The germline gives CDR1 LNHDA, CDR2 SQIVND (reference sequence).

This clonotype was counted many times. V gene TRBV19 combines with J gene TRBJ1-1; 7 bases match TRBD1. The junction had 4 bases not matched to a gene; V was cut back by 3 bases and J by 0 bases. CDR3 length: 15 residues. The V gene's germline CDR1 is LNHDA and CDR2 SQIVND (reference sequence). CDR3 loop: CASSIARGMNTEAFF. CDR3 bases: TGTGCCAGTAGTATCGCCAGGGGGATGAACACTGAAGCTTTCTTT. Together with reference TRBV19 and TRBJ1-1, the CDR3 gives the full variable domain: DGGITQSPKYLFRKEGQNVTLSCEQNLNHDAMYWYRQDPGQGLRLIYYSQIVNDFQKGDIAEGYSVSREKKESFPLTVTSAQKNPTAFYLCASSIARGMNTEAFFGQGTRLTVV.

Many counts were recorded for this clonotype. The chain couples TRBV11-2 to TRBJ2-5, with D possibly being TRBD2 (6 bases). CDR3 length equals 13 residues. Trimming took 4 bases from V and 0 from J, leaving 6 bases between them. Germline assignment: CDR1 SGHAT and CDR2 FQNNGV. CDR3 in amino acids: CASSSGDQETQYF. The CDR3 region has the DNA TGTGCCAGCAGCTCGGGAGACCAAGAGACCCAGTACTTC.

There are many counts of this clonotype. The CDR3, as DNA: TGCGCCAGCTCAGGACTAGCGGGGGGGCCTTTCCCAGATACGCAGTATTTT. It translates to CASSGLAGGPFPDTQYF. V is TRBV10-2 and J is TRBJ2-3, with 15 nucleotides matching TRBD2. The V gene end was trimmed by 8 bases and the J gene end by 4 bases; junction bases not matched to a gene: 10. From germline, CDR1 is WSHSY and CDR2 SAAADI. The CDR3 contains 17 residues.

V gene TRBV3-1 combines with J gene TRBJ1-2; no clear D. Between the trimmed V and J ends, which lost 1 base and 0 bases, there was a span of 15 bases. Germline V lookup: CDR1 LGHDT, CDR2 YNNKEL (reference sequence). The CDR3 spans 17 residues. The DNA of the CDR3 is TGTGCCAGCAGCCAAGTACAAGGCCGGTACCCTAACTATGGCTACACCTTC. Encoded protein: CASSQVQGRYPNYGYTF.

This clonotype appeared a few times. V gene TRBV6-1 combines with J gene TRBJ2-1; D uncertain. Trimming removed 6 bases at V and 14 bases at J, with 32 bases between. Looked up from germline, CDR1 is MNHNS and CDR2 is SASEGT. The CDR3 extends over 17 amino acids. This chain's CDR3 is CASRTPHVSLKDPVEFF. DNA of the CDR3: TGTGCCAGCAGAACTCCCCACGTCAGTCTCAAAGACCCGGTGGAGTTCTTC.

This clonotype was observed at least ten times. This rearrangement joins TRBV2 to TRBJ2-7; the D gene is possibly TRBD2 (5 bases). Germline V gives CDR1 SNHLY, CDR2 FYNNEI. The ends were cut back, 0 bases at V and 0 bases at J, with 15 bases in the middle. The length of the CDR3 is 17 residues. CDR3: CASSEALLRESSYEQYF. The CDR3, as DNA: TGTGCCAGCAGTGAAGCGCTTCTAAGGGAGAGCTCCTACGAGCAGTACTTC. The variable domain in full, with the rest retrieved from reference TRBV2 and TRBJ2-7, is EPEVTQTPSHQVTQMGQEVILRCVPISNHLYFYWYRQILGQKVEFLVSFYNNEISEKSEIFDDQFSVERPDGSNFTLKIRSTKLEDSAMYFCASSEALLRESSYEQYFGPGTRLTVT.

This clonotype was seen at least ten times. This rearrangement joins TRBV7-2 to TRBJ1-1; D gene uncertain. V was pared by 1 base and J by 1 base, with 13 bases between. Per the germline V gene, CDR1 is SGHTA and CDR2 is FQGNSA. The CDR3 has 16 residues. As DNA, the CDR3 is TGTGCCAGCAGCTTAGTCCATGGGTTCACGAACACTGAAGCTTTCTTT. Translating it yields CASSLVHGFTNTEAFF.

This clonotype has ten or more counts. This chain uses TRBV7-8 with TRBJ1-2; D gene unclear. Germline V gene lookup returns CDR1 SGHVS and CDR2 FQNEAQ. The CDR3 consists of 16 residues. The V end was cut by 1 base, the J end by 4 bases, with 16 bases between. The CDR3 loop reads CASSLESVGPSYGYTF. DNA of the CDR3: TGTGCCAGCAGCTTAGAGTCCGTAGGCCCAAGCTATGGCTACACCTTC.

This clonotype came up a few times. Written as DNA, the CDR3 is TGTGCCAGCAGCTTAGTCAGGGTTTTTGACAGGACCCTTGGGGGGCCCCAGCATTTT. The encoded protein is CASSLVRVFDRTLGGPQHF. The rearrangement uses TRBV7-2 and TRBJ1-5; D may be TRBD1 (6 bases). In germline, CDR1 is SGHTA, CDR2 FQGNSA. V was trimmed by 1 base and J by 9 bases, leaving 28 bases between them. This CDR3 has 19 amino acids.

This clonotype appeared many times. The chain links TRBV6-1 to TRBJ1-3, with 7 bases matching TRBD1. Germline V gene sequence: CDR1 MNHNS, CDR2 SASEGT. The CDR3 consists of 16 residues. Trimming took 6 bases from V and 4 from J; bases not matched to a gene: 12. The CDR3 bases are TGTGCCAGCAGCGCGACAACTACAGGGGCCGGAAACACCATATATTTT. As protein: CASSATTTGAGNTIYF.

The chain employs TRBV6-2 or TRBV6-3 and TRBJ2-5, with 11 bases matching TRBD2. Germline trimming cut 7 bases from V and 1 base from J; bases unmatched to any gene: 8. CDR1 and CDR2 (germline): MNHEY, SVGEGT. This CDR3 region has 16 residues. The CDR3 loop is CASKGLAEWGQETQYF. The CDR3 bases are TGTGCCAGCAAGGGACTAGCGGAGTGGGGCCAAGAGACCCAGTACTTC.

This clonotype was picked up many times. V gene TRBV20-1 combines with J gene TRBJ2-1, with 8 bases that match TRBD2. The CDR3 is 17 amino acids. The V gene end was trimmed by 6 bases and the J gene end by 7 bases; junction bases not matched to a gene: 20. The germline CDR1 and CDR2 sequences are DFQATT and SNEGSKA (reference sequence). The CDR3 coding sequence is TGCAGTGCAAACCCCGGGGGGGGTCAGGGTCTCTTGAATGAGCAGTTCTTC. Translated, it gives CSANPGGGQGLLNEQFF.

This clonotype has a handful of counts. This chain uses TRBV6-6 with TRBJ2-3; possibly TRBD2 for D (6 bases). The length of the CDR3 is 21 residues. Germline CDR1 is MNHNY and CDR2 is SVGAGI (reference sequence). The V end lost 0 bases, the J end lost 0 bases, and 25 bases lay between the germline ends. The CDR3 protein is CASSYSGYGGATLPSTDTQYF. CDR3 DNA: TGTGCCAGCAGTTACTCGGGGTATGGAGGGGCGACACTACCTAGCACAGATACGCAGTATTTT.

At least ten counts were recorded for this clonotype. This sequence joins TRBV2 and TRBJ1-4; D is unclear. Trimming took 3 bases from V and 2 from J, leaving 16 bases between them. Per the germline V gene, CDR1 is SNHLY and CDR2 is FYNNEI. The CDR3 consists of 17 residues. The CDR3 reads CASSDVRGKRTNEKLFF. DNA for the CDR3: TGTGCCAGCAGTGATGTTCGCGGGAAACGCACTAATGAAAAACTGTTTTTT.